This entry lists 27 T cell receptor beta chains sequenced from one sample in a study of beta chain features in type 1 diabetes. The authors reverse transcribed all of the isolated RNA, so sequencing captured expressed TCRB transcripts. The data were produced by immunoSEQ multiplex PCR, yet TCRdb's version contains in-frame clones alone and is incomplete. The repertoire holds fewer than 650,000 clones, with roughly a sixth as singletons. The sequenced sample consisted of naive CD4+ T cells from blood. The source of these receptors is a man aged 18-30 years in good health.

This clone was seen a handful of times. This chain links TRBV5-4 with TRBJ1-4; a weak D match, TRBD1 (5 bases). V was clipped by 3 bases and J by 1 base, with 7 bases between them. The CDR3 is 14 amino acids. Germline V gene sequence: CDR1 SGHNT, CDR2 YYREEE (reference sequence). The CDR3 sequence: CASSWDQTNEKLFF. The CDR3 DNA reads as TGTGCCAGCAGCTGGGACCAAACTAATGAAAAACTGTTTTTT.

The rearrangement links TRBV6-6 to TRBJ2-5; 10 bases fit TRBD1. CDR3 size: 13 residues. The V gene end was trimmed by 8 bases and the J gene end by 5 bases; junction bases not matched to a gene: 5. Germline CDR1 and CDR2: MNHNY and SVGAGI (reference sequence). The CDR3 coding sequence is TGTGCCAGCGGCGGGACAGGGGTTGAGACCCAGTACTTC. As protein: CASGGTGVETQYF.

The chain combines TRBV2 with TRBJ2-3, with 8 nucleotides matching TRBD1. The CDR3 covers 13 residues. Trimming cost V 4 bases and J 6 bases; bases outside gene matches: 3. CDR1 SNHLY and CDR2 FYNNEI come from the germline V gene. CDR3 DNA sequence: TGTGCCAGCAGTGGGCAGGGGGCGGATACGCAGTATTTT. Translation: CASSGQGADTQYF. Full variable domain (outside the CDR3, taken from reference TRBV2 and TRBJ2-3): EPEVTQTPSHQVTQMGQEVILRCVPISNHLYFYWYRQILGQKVEFLVSFYNNEISEKSEIFDDQFSVERPDGSNFTLKIRSTKLEDSAMYFCASSGQGADTQYFGPGTRLTVL.

This chain joins TRBV9 and TRBJ2-1; D gene ambiguous. Trimming removed 2 bases at V and 0 bases at J, with 12 bases between. This CDR3 comprises 16 residues. CDR1 is SGDLS and CDR2 is YYNGEE in the germline V gene. The chain's CDR3 is CASSVSFESSYNEQFF. CDR3 bases: TGTGCCAGCAGCGTTTCCTTTGAGAGCTCCTACAATGAGCAGTTCTTC.

This clone was counted between two and nine times. This rearrangement joins TRBV5-1 to TRBJ2-6; 9 positions agree with TRBD1. The V gene's germline CDR1 is SGHRS and CDR2 YFSETQ. V was clipped by 2 bases and J by 0 bases; unmatched bases: 6. The CDR3 runs 18 residues. CDR3 nucleotide sequence: TGCGCCAGCAGCTTAAGGGGACAGGGTATCTCTGGGGCCAACGTCCTGACTTTC. Translation gives CASSLRGQGISGANVLTF.

The rearrangement uses TRBV28 and TRBJ2-7, with 7 bases aligning to TRBD2. After removal of 2 bases from V and 6 bases from J, the junction contained 10 bases not matched to a gene. The CDR3 has 15 residues. Germline V gene sequence: CDR1 MDHEN, CDR2 SYDVKM. CDR3 nucleotide sequence: TGTGCCAGCAGTTTACCCGGACTAGGCGTGGGCGAGCAGTACTTC. It is translated as CASSLPGLGVGEQYF.

This clone was observed a handful of times. The chain has TRBV15 and TRBJ1-4; D gene uncertain. This CDR3 is 17 amino acids long. V was cut by 2 bases and J by 6 bases, with 19 bases left in between. Germline values: CDR1 LNHNV, CDR2 YYDKDF (reference sequence). The CDR3 DNA reads TGTGCCACCAGCAGATACAGTGGAAGGATCCTCTATGAAAAACTGTTTTTT. The encoded protein is CATSRYSGRILYEKLFF.

The chain recombines TRBV2 with TRBJ2-7; TRBD1 matches at 7 bases. V gave up 6 bases and J gave up 6 bases; unmatched junction bases: 8. Germline V CDR1 and CDR2: SNHLY, FYNNEI. The CDR3 spans 13 residues. The CDR3 loop reads CASREEQGTEQYF. In DNA form, the CDR3 reads TGTGCCAGCAGGGAGGAACAGGGGACCGAGCAGTACTTC.

Here the CDR3 DNA reads TGTGCCAGCAGCTCCGGACAGGCAACCTCTGGGGCCAACGTCCTGACTTTC. Amino acids: CASSSGQATSGANVLTF. The chain uses TRBV7-9 and TRBJ2-6; the match to TRBD1 covers 7 bases. Germline trimming cut 4 bases from V and 0 bases from J; bases unmatched to any gene: 6. Germline-derived CDR1 and CDR2 are SEHNR and FQNEAQ (reference sequence). CDR3 length: 17 residues.

V usage is TRBV27 and J usage is TRBJ2-4, with a tentative D call TRBD2 (7 bases). The germline V gene encodes CDR1 MNHEY and CDR2 SMNVEV (reference sequence). V lost 6 bases to trimming and J lost 2 bases, with 17 bases between them. The CDR3 sequence is 16 residues long. The CDR3 DNA reads as TGTGCCAGCAGACAACGAGGGGGAGGGACCAAAAACATTCAGTACTTC. Translated, it gives CASRQRGGGTKNIQYF.

This clone has a handful of counts. This chain connects TRBV7-2 to TRBJ1-5, with 7 bases fitting TRBD1. The CDR3 spans 18 residues. V shed 2 bases, J shed 0 bases, and the junction held 10 bases outside the gene matches. From germline, CDR1 is SGHTA and CDR2 FQGNSA. For the CDR3, the DNA is TGTGCCAGCAGCTTAAGGGGCGGGGACAGAAATAGCAATCAGCCCCAGCATTTT. Translating gives CASSLRGGDRNSNQPQHF.

In its sample, this clone was seen a few times. The chain carries TRBV29-1 and TRBJ2-1; D perhaps matches TRBD1 (5 bases). The CDR3 has 15 amino acids. Trimming removed 5 bases from V and 9 bases from J, with 23 bases in between. Germline V CDR1 and CDR2: SQVTM, ANQGSEA. Here the CDR3 DNA reads TGCAGCGTTCCTACACAATCTATCAGGGTGGCTGAGCAGTTCTTC. This translates into CSVPTQSIRVAEQFF.

This clone occurred a few times. The CDR3 DNA is TGTGCCAGCAGTGCCTCCTCGGACAGGGTCTATGGCTACACCTTC. It is translated as CASSASSDRVYGYTF. The rearrangement uses TRBV25-1 and TRBJ1-2, with 8 bases identical to TRBD1. The trim removed 4 bases at V and 4 bases at J, leaving 8 bases unmatched. The germline V gene encodes CDR1 MGHDK and CDR2 SYGVNS. The CDR3 length is 15 residues.

The chain uses TRBV28 and TRBJ2-3; tentative D call: TRBD1 (6 bases). CDR1 MDHEN and CDR2 SYDVKM come from the germline V gene. Trimming took 6 bases from V and 5 from J, leaving 18 bases between them. This CDR3 contains 15 residues. The CDR3 protein is CASSQAGAGGDTQYF. CDR3 nucleotides: TGTGCCAGCAGCCAGGCAGGGGCAGGAGGAGATACGCAGTATTTT.

The chain couples TRBV9 to TRBJ2-3; TRBD1 agrees at 7 bases. This CDR3 has 14 amino acids. The germline V gene encodes CDR1 SGDLS and CDR2 YYNGEE. V was clipped by 1 base and J by 4 bases; unmatched bases: 3. CDR3 coding DNA: TGTGCCAGCAGCGTAAACAGGGGCCCAGATACGCAGTATTTT. Protein sequence: CASSVNRGPDTQYF.

In this sample, this clone turned up many times. The rearrangement links TRBV11-2 to TRBJ2-3, with 7 nucleotides matching TRBD2. There are 16 residues in the CDR3. The germline gives CDR1 SGHAT, CDR2 FQNNGV. The V segment lost 5 bases and the J segment 0 bases; nucleotides outside the gene matches: 8. CDR3 region: CASSPSSGPSTDTQYF. The CDR3 DNA reads as TGTGCCAGCAGCCCTTCTAGCGGACCTAGCACAGATACGCAGTATTTT.

This clone showed up just a few times. The chain employs TRBV5-1 and TRBJ2-5; D may be TRBD1 or TRBD2 (5 bases each). This CDR3 spans 17 amino acids. Trimming removed 0 bases from V and 4 bases from J, with 19 bases in between. The germline CDR1 and CDR2 sequences are SGHRS and YFSETQ. The CDR3 protein is CASSLGTGTPARETQYF. As DNA, the CDR3 is TGCGCCAGCAGCTTGGGGACTGGGACCCCAGCACGAGAGACCCAGTACTTC. Full variable domain (outside the CDR3, taken from reference TRBV5-1 and TRBJ2-5): KAGVTQTPRYLIKTRGQQVTLSCSPISGHRSVSWYQQTPGQGLQFLFEYFSETQRNKGNFPGRFSGRQFSNSRSEMNVSTLELGDSALYLCASSLGTGTPARETQYFGPGTRLLVL.

This clone has a handful of counts. Other DNA sequences in the same sample also yield this CDR3. This sequence joins TRBV5-1 and TRBJ2-6; no clear D gene. This CDR3 comprises 14 residues. Germline values: CDR1 SGHRS, CDR2 YFSETQ. V dropped 0 bases and J dropped 4 bases, with 5 bases sitting between them. The DNA of the CDR3 is TGCGCCAGCAGCTTGGGATCCGGGGCCAACGTCCTGACTTTC. Amino acid sequence: CASSLGSGANVLTF.

The CDR3 sequence is CASSLVGTITGELFF. The CDR3 DNA sequence: TGTGCCAGCAGCTTAGTAGGGACAATAACCGGGGAGCTGTTTTTT. This chain joins TRBV7-2 and TRBJ2-2, with a tentative D call TRBD1 (6 bases). The CDR3 consists of 15 residues. The germline gives CDR1 SGHTA, CDR2 FQGNSA. The V end lost 1 base, the J end lost 5 bases, and 11 bases lay between the germline ends.

The chain uses TRBV10-3 and TRBJ2-1; the match to TRBD1 covers 7 bases. CDR1 is ENHRY, CDR2 SYGVKD, per germline. Trimming removed 6 bases from V and 8 bases from J; junction bases left unmatched: 10. CDR3 size: 14 residues. The CDR3: CAIRVTLDRDEQFF. CDR3 coding DNA: TGTGCCATCAGGGTGACCTTAGACAGGGATGAGCAGTTCTTC.

For this clone: The sample contains more than one DNA sequence encoding this CDR3. The V gene is TRBV7-9, the J gene TRBJ1-1; D gene ambiguous. V was pared by 3 bases and J by 0 bases, with 5 bases between. Germline-derived CDR1 and CDR2 are SEHNR and FQNEAQ (reference sequence). CDR3 length: 13 amino acids. CDR3: CASSFGLNTEAFF. DNA for the CDR3: TGTGCCAGCAGCTTCGGACTGAACACTGAAGCTTTCTTT.

The chain is built from TRBV11-2 and TRBJ2-5; 11 positions match TRBD1. J lost 5 bases, V lost 4 bases, and 3 bases had no gene match. Germline V gene sequence: CDR1 SGHAT, CDR2 FQNNGV. The CDR3 is made up of 14 amino acids. In DNA, the CDR3 is TGTGCCAGCAGCTGGGACAGGGGGTTGGAGACCCAGTACTTC. Translated: CASSWDRGLETQYF.

The genes are TRBV29-1 and TRBJ2-7; TRBD1 might be the D (8 bases). There are 12 residues in the CDR3. Germline values: CDR1 SQVTM, CDR2 ANQGSEA. V lost 6 bases and J lost 11, with 20 bases in between. The CDR3 DNA reads TGCAGCGTCGGGGGGACAGGCTTTGGGGAGTACTTC. It specifies CSVGGTGFGEYF.

This clone was seen more than once but under ten times. CDR3 DNA: TGTGCCAGCAGTTACTCAGACATGAGGGAGCCCGAGCAGTACTTC. It translates to CASSYSDMREPEQYF. J is TRBJ2-7 and V is TRBV6-6; a possible D gene is TRBD2 (5 bases). This CDR3 has 15 amino acids. Trimming took 0 bases from V and 6 from J, leaving 15 bases between them. CDR1 and CDR2 (germline): MNHNY, SVGAGI (reference sequence).

J is TRBJ2-7 and V is TRBV27; D is undetermined. Germline V gene data show CDR1 as MNHEY and CDR2 as SMNVEV (reference sequence). Between the trimmed V and J ends, which lost 2 bases and 7 bases, there was a span of 9 bases. CDR3 length: 12 residues. CDR3 DNA sequence: TGTGCCAGCAGTTTACCTGTGGGAGAGCAGTACTTC. Translation gives CASSLPVGEQYF.

This clone was seen a handful of times. The chain links TRBV7-9 to TRBJ2-7, with D perhaps TRBD1 (6 bases). V was trimmed by 5 bases and J by 6 bases, leaving 17 bases between them. Germline CDR1 is SEHNR and CDR2 is FQNEAQ (reference sequence). The CDR3 covers 14 residues. The CDR3 DNA sequence: TGTGCCAGCAGCCCAGGACAGCGCTCGGGCGAGCAGTACTTC. Translation: CASSPGQRSGEQYF. The whole variable domain, filled in from reference TRBV7-9 and TRBJ2-7, reads DTGVSQNPRHKITKRGQNVTFRCDPISEHNRLYWYRQTLGQGPEFLTYFQNEAQLEKSRLLSDRFSAERPKGSFSTLEIQRTEQGDSAMYLCASSPGQRSGEQYFGPGTRLTVT.

This clone turned up a few times. The chain recombines TRBV5-1 with TRBJ2-1, with D maybe TRBD1 (6 bases). Trimming cost V 2 bases and J 4 bases, with 13 bases left between them. Germline V gene data show CDR1 as SGHRS and CDR2 as YFSETQ. CDR3 length equals 15 residues. CDR3 region: CASSLAGVQYNEQFF. The CDR3 DNA sequence: TGCGCCAGCAGCTTAGCAGGGGTACAGTACAATGAGCAGTTCTTC.